This TCR beta chain was recorded in a study of T-cell memory formation after mild COVID-19. This clonotype has just a few counts. TCRdb ran MiXCR on the 5' RACE reads and lists one entry per CDR3 protein. The data hold roughly 43,000 distinct CDR3 sequences, with 8% to 10% observed a single time. Sequenced input: PBMCs or a T cell subset sorted from them (not recorded which). This clonotype originated in an adult woman who had mild COVID-19 (a few samples of this study predate the infection). Cell type and time point are not known.

The CDR3 region is CASSLGFGAGQETQYF. The DNA of the CDR3 is TGCGCCAGCAGCTTGGGTTTCGGGGCGGGACAAGAGACCCAGTACTTC. This sequence joins TRBV5-1 and TRBJ2-5; a weak D match, TRBD2 (6 bases). V lost 0 bases to trimming and J lost 2 bases, with 14 bases between them. Germline CDR1 is SGHRS and CDR2 is YFSETQ. CDR3 length: 16 residues.